The next 10 T cell receptor beta chains were all read from a single sample in a study of T-cell memory formation after mild COVID-19. MiXCR was run by TCRdb on the 5' RACE reads, yielding one entry per CDR3 protein. The sample yields under 400,000 distinct CDR3 sequences, around 28% seen once. The sequenced material came from PBMCs or a T cell subset sorted from them (not recorded which). These TCRs come from an adult woman who had mild COVID-19 (a few samples of this study predate the infection). Cell type and time point are not known.

This clonotype was detected once. The rearrangement links TRBV12-3 or TRBV12-4 to TRBJ1-1, with unresolved D. The germline V and J ends were trimmed by 4 bases and 1 base, with 16 bases remaining between them. There are 16 residues in the CDR3. The CDR3 loop reads CASSSDPFLRNTEAFF. The CDR3 nucleotides are TGTGCCAGCAGTTCAGATCCCTTTCTTAGGAACACTGAAGCTTTCTTT.

The chain joins TRBV7-9 to TRBJ2-7; no definite D call. The CDR3 is 11 residues long. Germline CDR1 is SEHNR and CDR2 is FQNEAQ (reference sequence). V lost 8 bases and J 4 bases, leaving 9 bases between the germline ends. The CDR3 DNA is TGTGCCAGCGGAATCGGATACGAGCAGTACTTC. It yields the protein CASGIGYEQYF.

The sample holds a few counts of this clonotype. The CDR3 region is CASSLTGISGQPQHF. The CDR3 nucleotides read TGTGCCAGCAGCTTAACGGGGATTAGTGGGCAGCCCCAGCATTTT. The chain joins TRBV7-2 to TRBJ1-5, with no clear D. Germline assignment: CDR1 SGHTA and CDR2 FQGNSA. V was pared by 2 bases and J by 7 bases, with 15 bases between. This CDR3 has 15 amino acids.

V gene TRBV6-6 combines with J gene TRBJ2-5, with 8 nucleotides matching TRBD1. The CDR3 has 15 residues. V shed 2 bases, J shed 5 bases, and the junction held 7 bases outside the gene matches. Germline V CDR1 and CDR2: MNHNY, SVGAGI (reference sequence). The CDR3 DNA reads TGTGCCAGCAGTTACGGACAGGGTCGCAAGGAGACCCAGTACTTC. Amino acid sequence: CASSYGQGRKETQYF.

CDR3 sequence: CASIISGTNTAQYF. The CDR3 nucleotides read TGTGCCAGCATCATCTCCGGGACTAATACCGCCCAGTATTTT. The chain couples TRBV7-9 to TRBJ2-3, with 7 bases that match TRBD2. Germline V gene lookup returns CDR1 SEHNR and CDR2 FQNEAQ (reference sequence). CDR3 length: 14 residues. After removal of 7 bases from V and 12 bases from J, the junction contained 16 bases not matched to a gene.

V is TRBV20-1 and J is TRBJ2-3; TRBD2 matches 14 bases. J gave up 4 bases and V 3 bases, and 3 bases lay outside the gene matches. From germline, CDR1 is DFQATT and CDR2 SNEGSKA (reference sequence). The CDR3 has 15 residues. Here the CDR3 reads CSARGLAGASDTQYF. CDR3 coding DNA: TGCAGTGCTAGGGGACTAGCGGGAGCCTCAGATACGCAGTATTTT.

This clonotype has ten or more counts. The genes are TRBV11-2 and TRBJ2-1, with 10 bases fitting TRBD2. The germline V gene has CDR1 SGHAT and CDR2 FQNNGV. Trimming at V came to 2 bases and at J to 7 bases, leaving 5 bases not matched to a gene. CDR3 length: 15 residues. The CDR3 nucleotides are TGTGCCAGCAGCTTACTAGCGGGAGTAGGGAATGAGCAGTTCTTC. Protein product: CASSLLAGVGNEQFF.

Only a few counts were recorded for this clonotype. The rearrangement joins TRBV19 to TRBJ2-3; TRBD2 agrees at 8 bases. The germline V gene encodes CDR1 LNHDA and CDR2 SQIVND (reference sequence). The junction had 8 bases not matched to a gene; V was cut back by 4 bases and J by 5 bases. The CDR3 contains 15 residues. CDR3 protein: CASSKGAGAIDTQYF. Written as DNA, the CDR3 is TGTGCCAGTAGTAAGGGAGCGGGGGCGATAGATACGCAGTATTTT.

This clonotype has more than one count but fewer than ten. The chain links TRBV12-3 or TRBV12-4 to TRBJ2-5, with D unclear. V was cut by 2 bases and J by 5 bases, with 12 bases left in between. CDR3 length equals 14 residues. The CDR3, as DNA: TGTGCCAGCAGTTTACAGGTGTTGACGGAGACCCAGTACTTC. Protein product: CASSLQVLTETQYF.

The rearrangement joins TRBV18 to TRBJ1-5, with D tentatively TRBD1 (5 bases). Trimming removed 3 bases from V and 6 bases from J, with 12 bases in between. The CDR3 extends over 14 amino acids. Germline-derived CDR1 and CDR2 are KGHSH and LQKENI. The CDR3 nucleotides are TGTGCCAGCTCACCTCAGGGAGCAGGTCAGCCCCAGCATTTT. Encoded protein: CASSPQGAGQPQHF.